The clone carrying this T cell receptor (beta chain) has only a few counts. Its target is not known. This record comes from a study of T-cell reconstitution after alpha-beta-depleted transplantation in children. General study results and limits: Reported findings indicate that, about two months after transplant, alpha-beta T cells came from several hundred expanded clones, which were derived from non-depleted graft cells. Day-60 TCRbeta diversity that was high in some patients was derived from surviving recipient T cells and thymic progenitors. One year post-transplant, T-cell counts and diversity were largely derived from T cells produced anew.

The CDR3 loop spans 12 amino acids. Germline V gene lookup returns CDR1 DFQATT and CDR2 SNEGSKA (reference sequence). A TCRbeta library incorporating unique molecular identifiers was prepared. A single record per CDR3 protein comes from TCRdb applying MiXCR to the PCR reads. The sample lists hundreds of thousands of distinct CDR3 sequences, around 13% occurring once. V and J are TRBV20-1 and TRBJ2-1; 7 positions match TRBD2. The TCR originated in a male patient aged 5 to 17 who had a stem cell transplant for acute myeloid leukemia, so the T cells may come from the graft donor. This specimen consisted of PBMCs, mostly from graft donor cells, obtained 360 days after TCRalphabeta/CD19-depleted stem cell transplant. The CDR3: CRGTAGVNEQFF. The CDR3 region has the DNA TGCAGGGGGACGGCGGGAGTAAATGAGCAGTTCTTC.